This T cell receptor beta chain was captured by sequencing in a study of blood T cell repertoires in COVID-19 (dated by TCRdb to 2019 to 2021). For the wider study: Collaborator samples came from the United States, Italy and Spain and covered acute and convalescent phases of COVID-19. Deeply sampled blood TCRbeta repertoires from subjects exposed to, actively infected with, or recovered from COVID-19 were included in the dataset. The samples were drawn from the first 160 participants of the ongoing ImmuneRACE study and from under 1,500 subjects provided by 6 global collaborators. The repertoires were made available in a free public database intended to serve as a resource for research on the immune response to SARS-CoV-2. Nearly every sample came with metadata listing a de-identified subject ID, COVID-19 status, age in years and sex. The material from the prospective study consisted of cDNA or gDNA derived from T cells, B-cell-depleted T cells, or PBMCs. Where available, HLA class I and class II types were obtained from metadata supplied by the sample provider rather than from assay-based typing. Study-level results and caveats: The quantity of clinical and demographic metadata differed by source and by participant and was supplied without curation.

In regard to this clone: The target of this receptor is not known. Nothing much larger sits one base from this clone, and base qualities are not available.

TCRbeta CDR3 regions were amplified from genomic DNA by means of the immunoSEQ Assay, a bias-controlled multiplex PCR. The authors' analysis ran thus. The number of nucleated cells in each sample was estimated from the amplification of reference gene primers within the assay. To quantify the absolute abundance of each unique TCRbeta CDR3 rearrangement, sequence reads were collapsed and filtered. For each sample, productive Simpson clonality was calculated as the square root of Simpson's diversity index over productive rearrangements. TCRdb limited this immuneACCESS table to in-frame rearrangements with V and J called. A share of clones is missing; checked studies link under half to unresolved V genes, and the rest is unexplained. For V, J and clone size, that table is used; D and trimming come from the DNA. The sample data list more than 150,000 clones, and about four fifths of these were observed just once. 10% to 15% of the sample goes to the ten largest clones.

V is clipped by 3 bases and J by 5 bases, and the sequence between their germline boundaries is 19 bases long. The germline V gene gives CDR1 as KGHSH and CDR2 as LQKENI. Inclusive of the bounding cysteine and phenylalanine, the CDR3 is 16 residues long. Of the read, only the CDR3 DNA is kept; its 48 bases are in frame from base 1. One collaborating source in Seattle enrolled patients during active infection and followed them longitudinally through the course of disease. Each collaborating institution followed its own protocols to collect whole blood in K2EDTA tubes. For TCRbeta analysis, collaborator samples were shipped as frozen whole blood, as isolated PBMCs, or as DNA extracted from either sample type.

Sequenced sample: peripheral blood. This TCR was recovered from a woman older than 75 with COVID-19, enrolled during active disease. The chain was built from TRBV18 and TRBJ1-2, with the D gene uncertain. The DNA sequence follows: TGTGCCAGCTCACCCCCGTCGGCATCAGGCGGGTATGGCTACACCTTC. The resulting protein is CASSPPSASGGYGYTF.